The source of this TCR beta chain is a study of T cell responses to AZD1222 COVID-19 vaccine. Study summary: Second doses were pooled across both intervals (about 4 or about 12 weeks). Study outcomes and limitations: AZD1222 recipients seropositive at baseline numbered only 6 or 7. Spike as a whole was targeted by vaccine-associated CD4 TCRs, dominant at 160-218 and 743-854. Mostly white British, mostly female donors; authors suggested clonal diversity may be underestimated.

The germline V and J ends were trimmed by 0 bases and 7 bases, with 10 bases remaining between them. The CDR3 contains 14 residues. Germline V lookup: CDR1 LGHNA, CDR2 YNFKEQ. As to this clone: The antigen is unknown.

Measured with immunoSEQ multiplex PCR; TCRdb has only the in-frame clones, and not every one. The sample lists 90,000 to 120,000 clones, 75% to 90% occurring once. This specimen consisted of peripheral blood, obtained on day 0 of AZD1222 vaccination. The clonotype comes from an adult in good health. The genes are TRBV4-2 and TRBJ1-5; D gene ambiguous. Here the CDR3 reads CASSQDMVGQPQHF. CDR3 sequence (DNA): TGTGCCAGCAGCCAAGATATGGTAGGCCAGCCCCAGCATTTT.